The following is a T cell receptor beta chain sequence with its context. These data come from a study of CD8 T cells in Susac syndrome. TEMRA cells were FACS-enriched and CD8+ and CD4+ T cells negatively isolated. Random hexamers were used to reverse transcribe roughly 0.45 to 1 ug of RNA. Amplification of TCR beta CDR3 spanned 54 Vbeta and 13 Jbeta via immunoSEQ multiplex PCR. In TCRdb, the immunoSEQ multiplex PCR reads were re-called with MiXCR into one record per CDR3 protein. The table lists a few hundred thousand distinct CDR3 sequences, over 90% of them singletons. The clonotype originates from a human donor with multiple sclerosis. The sequencing sample was made of CD4+ T cells from PBMCs.

The CDR3 loop reads CSVATPNQPQHF. As DNA, the CDR3 is TGCAGCGTTGCCACACCGAATCAGCCCCAGCATTTT. The V and J genes are TRBV29-1 and TRBJ1-5; D remains ambiguous. This CDR3 comprises 12 residues. Germline CDR1 SQVTM, CDR2 ANQGSEA. V gave up 4 bases and J gave up 4 bases, with 8 bases separating them.